Presented here are 28 T cell receptor beta chains from one specimen sequenced in a study of beta chain features in type 1 diabetes. Study-level findings and limits: Moderate yet significant TCRB CDR3 shortening was seen in Type 1 diabetes patients in all four CD4+ subsets.

The antigens of these receptors remain unknown. The authors reverse transcribed all of the isolated RNA, so sequencing captured expressed TCRB transcripts. Generated by immunoSEQ multiplex PCR, the TCRdb table keeps only in-frame clones and is missing some. This table holds a few hundred thousand clones, roughly 12% found once. The sample consisted of naive CD4+ T cells from blood. The origin of the receptors is a woman aged 18-29 years with type 1 diabetes.

V gene TRBV27 combines with J gene TRBJ1-2, with a tentative D call TRBD1 (5 bases). This CDR3 has 15 amino acids. CDR1 MNHEY and CDR2 SMNVEV come from the germline V gene (reference sequence). Between the trimmed V and J ends, which lost 3 bases and 4 bases, there was a span of 15 bases. The CDR3 sequence: CASSFGGSRPYGYTF. CDR3 sequence (DNA): TGTGCCAGCAGTTTCGGGGGATCTCGACCCTATGGCTACACCTTC.

This clone occurred a few times. The rearrangement uses TRBV7-2 and TRBJ1-5; 7 bases fit TRBD1. The CDR3 spans 16 residues. The V gene end was trimmed by 5 bases and the J gene end by 2 bases; junction bases not matched to a gene: 9. Germline CDR1 is SGHTA and CDR2 is FQGNSA. The CDR3 loop reads CASSPFGTEGNQPQHF. CDR3 nucleotides: TGTGCCAGCAGCCCATTCGGGACAGAAGGCAATCAGCCCCAGCATTTT.

This rearrangement joins TRBV5-6 to TRBJ1-2; 12 nucleotides match TRBD1. The trim removed 4 bases at V and 8 bases at J, leaving 15 bases unmatched. The CDR3 length is 17 residues. CDR1 and CDR2 from the germline V gene are SGHDT and YYEEEE. CDR3 nucleotide sequence: TGTGCCAGCAGCGAGAGAACCGGGACAGGGGGCGAAGGCGGCTACACCTTC. It translates to CASSERTGTGGEGGYTF.

There are a few counts of this clone. This rearrangement joins TRBV29-1 to TRBJ2-1; 8 bases align to TRBD2. Germline values: CDR1 SQVTM, CDR2 ANQGSEA. With V trimmed by 6 bases and J by 3 bases, 19 bases remained unmatched. The CDR3 length is 18 residues. CDR3 bases: TGCAGCGTACGTTATCGGCCGGGGGGAGCGGGAGTCTACAATGAGCAGTTCTTC. Its translation is CSVRYRPGGAGVYNEQFF.

This clone was recorded a few times. This chain connects TRBV2 to TRBJ2-7; possibly TRBD1 for D (6 bases). Looked up from germline, CDR1 is SNHLY and CDR2 is FYNNEI. V shed 5 bases and J shed 3 bases, with 14 bases lying between them. The CDR3 has 14 residues. CDR3 in DNA: TGTGCCAGCAGTAAACAGGGACCCTTCTACGAGCAGTACTTC. Its protein product is CASSKQGPFYEQYF.

The chain employs TRBV23-1 and TRBJ1-1; 10 bases fit TRBD1. TRBV23-1 is an open reading frame whose function is uncertain. J lost 1 base, V lost 0 bases, and 11 bases had no gene match. The CDR3 extends over 19 amino acids. The CDR3: CASSQSRGPGQGSNTEAFF. The DNA for the CDR3 is TGCGCCAGCAGTCAATCGCGCGGCCCGGGACAGGGGTCGAACACTGAAGCTTTCTTT.

Only a few counts were recorded for this clone. The chain is built from TRBV7-2 and TRBJ1-1, with D unclear. V lost 4 bases, J lost 3 bases, and 9 bases lay in between. This CDR3 is built from 13 residues. The V gene's germline CDR1 is SGHTA and CDR2 FQGNSA. CDR3 loop: CASSSSGYTEAFF. The DNA of the CDR3 is TGTGCCAGCAGCTCCAGTGGCTACACTGAAGCTTTCTTT.

There are a few counts of this clone. This chain joins TRBV19 and TRBJ2-6, with a possible D match to TRBD2 (6 bases). Trimming took off 6 bases at V and 0 bases at J, with 18 bases between the two ends. This CDR3 has 18 residues. Per germline, CDR1 LNHDA and CDR2 SQIVND (reference sequence). CDR3 bases: TGTGCCAGTAGGGAAGTAAGCGGGCCCTACTCTGGGGCCAACGTCCTGACTTTC. This encodes CASREVSGPYSGANVLTF.

The rearrangement joins TRBV11-2 to TRBJ2-3, with a tentative D call TRBD1 (5 bases). The CDR3 covers 14 residues. V was shortened by 1 base and J by 4 bases, with 9 bases between the two germline ends. The germline gives CDR1 SGHAT, CDR2 FQNNGV. Here the CDR3 reads CASSLVRAPDTQYF. The CDR3 DNA reads as TGTGCCAGCAGCTTAGTCAGGGCCCCAGATACGCAGTATTTT. Combining the CDR3 with reference TRBV11-2 and TRBJ2-3 gives the whole variable domain EAGVAQSPRYKIIEKRQSVAFWCNPISGHATLYWYQQILGQGPKLLIQFQNNGVVDDSQLPKDRFSAERLKGVDSTLKIQPAKLEDSAVYLCASSLVRAPDTQYFGPGTRLTVL.

This clone was seen only a few times. The chain uses TRBV7-9 and TRBJ2-7, with D unclear. Germline CDR1 and CDR2: SEHNR and FQNEAQ (reference sequence). CDR3 length equals 13 residues. V lost 2 bases and J 1 base, leaving 6 bases between the germline ends. The CDR3 loop is CASSLPGSYEQYF. The CDR3 nucleotides are TGTGCCAGCAGCTTACCCGGTTCCTACGAGCAGTACTTC.

The table lists this clone with a few counts. The CDR3 region has the DNA TGTGCCAGCGTCTTATCTGGGGCCAACGTCCTGACTTTC. This gives the protein CASVLSGANVLTF. This chain uses TRBV11-2 with TRBJ2-6; D ambiguous. The CDR3 sequence is 13 residues long. Deletions cut 8 bases from V and 1 base from J, with 6 bases between. CDR1 and CDR2 from the germline V gene are SGHAT and FQNNGV. Looking up the rest from reference TRBV11-2 and TRBJ2-6 gives the full variable domain: EAGVAQSPRYKIIEKRQSVAFWCNPISGHATLYWYQQILGQGPKLLIQFQNNGVVDDSQLPKDRFSAERLKGVDSTLKIQPAKLEDSAVYLCASVLSGANVLTFGAGSRLTVL.

The CDR3 is CASSPALVNNEQFF. In DNA form, the CDR3 reads TGCGCCAGCAGCCCCGCCTTAGTGAACAATGAGCAGTTCTTC. The chain links TRBV4-3 to TRBJ2-1; D is undetermined. Germline lookup yields CDR1 LGHNA and CDR2 YSLEER. CDR3 size: 14 residues. Between the trimmed V and J ends, which lost 4 bases and 5 bases, there was a span of 12 bases.

The chain is built from TRBV18 and TRBJ2-3; 10 bases align to TRBD2. The germline CDR1 and CDR2 sequences are KGHSH and LQKENI. V lost 6 bases and J lost 5; bases outside the gene matches: 8. This CDR3 has 15 amino acids. The CDR3 bases are TGTGCCAGCTCCCAAGCGGGGGGGCTGGGAGATACGCAGTATTTT. Its protein is CASSQAGGLGDTQYF.

CDR3 bases: TGTGCCAGCAGCCATTGGGACAGGGGAGCGGCTGAGCAGTTCTTC. Its protein product is CASSHWDRGAAEQFF. This chain connects TRBV14 to TRBJ2-1; 10 nucleotides agree with TRBD1. The CDR3 loop spans 15 amino acids. CDR1 is SGHDN and CDR2 is FVKESK in the germline V gene. The V segment lost 3 bases and the J segment 9 bases; nucleotides outside the gene matches: 8. The full variable domain, its missing parts supplied by reference TRBV14 and TRBJ2-1, is EAGVTQFPSHSVIEKGQTVTLRCDPISGHDNLYWYRRVMGKEIKFLLHFVKESKQDESGMPNNRFLAERTGGTYSTLKVQPAELEDSGVYFCASSHWDRGAAEQFFGPGTRLTVL.

V gene TRBV29-1 combines with J gene TRBJ2-7; TRBD2 agrees at 11 bases. The CDR3 sequence is 13 residues long. Germline CDR1 SQVTM, CDR2 ANQGSEA. The junction had 3 bases not matched to a gene; V was cut back by 7 bases and J by 1 base. DNA for the CDR3: TGCAGCGCGGGGACTAGCGGATCCTACGAGCAGTACTTC. This sequence encodes CSAGTSGSYEQYF.

The sample holds a few counts of this clone. The V gene is TRBV2, the J gene TRBJ2-1; TRBD2 agrees at 12 bases. CDR3 size: 14 residues. The V gene's germline CDR1 is SNHLY and CDR2 FYNNEI. J gave up 4 bases and V 8 bases, and 3 bases lay outside the gene matches. DNA for the CDR3: TGTGCCAGCCGACTAGCGGGGGTTTACAATGAGCAGTTCTTC. This gives the protein CASRLAGVYNEQFF.

This clone was counted only a few times. The chain joins TRBV28 to TRBJ2-1, with 7 bases identical to TRBD2. The CDR3 contains 17 residues. V shed 1 base, J shed 8 bases, and the junction held 14 bases outside the gene matches. Germline-derived CDR1 and CDR2 are MDHEN and SYDVKM. This chain's CDR3 is CASSLSLATSIKHEQFF. For the CDR3, the DNA is TGTGCCAGCAGTTTATCCCTCGCGACTAGCATAAAGCATGAGCAGTTCTTC.

The table lists this clone with a few counts. The V gene is TRBV18, the J gene TRBJ1-5; D is possibly TRBD1 (5 bases). Germline V gene data show CDR1 as KGHSH and CDR2 as LQKENI. This CDR3 has 14 residues. Trimming pared 5 bases from V and 7 bases from J, leaving 15 bases between. This CDR3 is CASSSSGSDQPQHF. CDR3 nucleotide sequence: TGTGCCAGCTCATCCTCAGGGTCGGACCAGCCCCAGCATTTT.

The chain has TRBV7-2 and TRBJ2-7; no reliable D call. Germline lookup yields CDR1 SGHTA and CDR2 FQGNSA. The CDR3 loop spans 8 amino acids. The CDR3 DNA reads as TGTGCCAGCAGCCATGCGTTGGTC. Protein: CASSHALV.

This clone came up a few times. The chain uses TRBV13 and TRBJ2-7; D gene ambiguous. Germline V lookup: CDR1 PRHDT, CDR2 FYEKMQ (reference sequence). V lost 0 bases to trimming and J lost 6 bases, with 3 bases between them. The CDR3 runs to 11 residues. The CDR3 here is CASSLGAEQYF. The CDR3 region has the DNA TGTGCCAGCAGCTTAGGGGCCGAGCAGTACTTC.

This clone was picked up a small number of times. The chain has TRBV4-2 and TRBJ2-5; no definite D call. This CDR3 contains 12 residues. Trimming pared 0 bases from V and 7 bases from J, leaving 6 bases between. CDR1 is LGHNA and CDR2 is YNFKEQ in the germline V gene. In DNA form, the CDR3 reads TGTGCCAGCAGCCAAGAATCCGGGACCCAGTACTTC. Amino acid sequence: CASSQESGTQYF.

This clone was observed a few times. V is TRBV2 and J is TRBJ2-4; D may be TRBD2 (5 bases). The V end lost 3 bases, the J end lost 5 bases, and 11 bases lay between the germline ends. Germline V lookup: CDR1 SNHLY, CDR2 FYNNEI. This CDR3 comprises 14 residues. Here the CDR3 DNA reads TGTGCCAGCAGTGAGCCCAGCGGTGAAAACATTCAGTACTTC. Translation gives CASSEPSGENIQYF.

Only a few counts were recorded for this clone. The CDR3 region has the DNA TGTGCCAGCAGTTACTCGACCGCAGGGGCTGCCTACGAGCAGTACTTC. It codes for CASSYSTAGAAYEQYF. The genes are TRBV6-5 and TRBJ2-7; D is perhaps TRBD1 (6 bases). Germline V gene sequence: CDR1 MNHEY, CDR2 SVGAGI. This CDR3 is 16 amino acids long. Deletions cut 0 bases from V and 2 bases from J, with 14 bases between.

The genes are TRBV9 and TRBJ2-2, with D perhaps TRBD2 (5 bases). The CDR3 is 15 amino acids. CDR1 is SGDLS and CDR2 is YYNGEE in the germline V gene. The V end lost 4 bases, the J end lost 4 bases, and 14 bases lay between the germline ends. Written as DNA, the CDR3 is TGTGCCAGCAGCCCCCGGTTAGCGAGCACCGGGGAGCTGTTTTTT. Its translation is CASSPRLASTGELFF.

The V gene is TRBV9, the J gene TRBJ2-2, with 10 bases matching TRBD2. Germline CDR1 and CDR2: SGDLS and YYNGEE. Trimming removed 0 bases from V and 5 bases from J; junction bases left unmatched: 7. The CDR3 is 17 residues long. The CDR3 nucleotides are TGTGCCAGCAGCGTAGGGGCTAGCGGGAGTTCGACCGGGGAGCTGTTTTTT. As protein: CASSVGASGSSTGELFF. The variable domain in full, with the rest retrieved from reference TRBV9 and TRBJ2-2, is DSGVTQTPKHLITATGQRVTLRCSPRSGDLSVYWYQQSLDQGLQFLIQYYNGEERAKGNILERFSAQQFPDLHSELNLSSLELGDSALYFCASSVGASGSSTGELFFGEGSRLTVL.

The chain links TRBV5-4 to TRBJ1-1; no definite D call. The CDR3 length is 14 residues. Germline CDR1 reads SGHNT; CDR2 reads YYREEE (reference sequence). Trimming shortened V by 5 bases and J by 4 bases, and 15 bases separated the two germline ends. The CDR3 DNA reads as TGTGCCAGCAGTAAGGAGGTGACTGTCACTGAAGCTTTCTTT. This codes for CASSKEVTVTEAFF. The entire variable domain, with the rest obtained from reference TRBV5-4 and TRBJ1-1, is as follows: ETGVTQSPTHLIKTRGQQVTLRCSSQSGHNTVSWYQQALGQGPQFIFQYYREEENGRGNFPPRFSGLQFPNYSSELNVNALELDDSALYLCASSKEVTVTEAFFGQGTRLTVV.

This rearrangement joins TRBV18 to TRBJ1-5; 7 nucleotides line up with TRBD1. Losses at the gene ends were 3 bases for V and 2 bases for J; bases not matched to a gene: 7. The CDR3 is 16 residues long. CDR1 is KGHSH and CDR2 is LQKENI in the germline V gene. The CDR3 loop is CASSPSTGVGNQPQHF. The CDR3 DNA reads TGTGCCAGCTCACCCTCTACAGGGGTGGGCAATCAGCCCCAGCATTTT. Full variable domain (rest looked up from reference TRBV18 and TRBJ1-5): NAGVMQNPRHLVRRRGQEARLRCSPMKGHSHVYWYRQLPEEGLKFMVYLQKENIIDESGMPKERFSAEFPKEGPSILRIQQVVRGDSAAYFCASSPSTGVGNQPQHFGDGTRLSIL.

This clone was seen a handful of times. V usage is TRBV29-1 and J usage is TRBJ2-5; 7 nucleotides line up with TRBD2. Germline V lookup: CDR1 SQVTM, CDR2 ANQGSEA. Trimming at V came to 1 base and at J to 5 bases, leaving 7 bases not matched to a gene. This CDR3 is 14 amino acids long. The CDR3 coding sequence is TGCAGCGTTGAAGTCGGGACTACCGGGGAGACCCAGTACTTC. Translation: CSVEVGTTGETQYF.